These T cell receptor beta chains were read from a single sample in a study of T-cell memory formation after mild COVID-19. A single record per CDR3 protein comes from TCRdb applying MiXCR to the 5' RACE reads. Seen here are under 450,000 distinct CDR3 sequences, around 14% observed once, and the top ten hold roughly a fifth. Sequencing input: PBMCs or a T cell subset sorted from them (not recorded which). Receptors originate from a man younger than 30 who had mild COVID-19 (a few samples of this study predate the infection). Cell type and time point are not known. Each CDR3 is given with its conserved first and last residue. A D gene is named only where the DNA matches it firmly. Clone size is given for some rows only: seen once, a few or many times, or a class if the clone is expanded.

>NA|TRBJ2-2|14|TRBV6-5|many
TGTGCCAGCACCCAGGGTGGGTCGACCGGGGAGCTGTTTTTT
CASTQGGSTGELFF
>NA|TRBJ2-5|13|TRBV12-3/TRBV12-4|NA
TGTGCCAGCAGTTCAACAGCCGCGTTGCCCCAGTACTTC
CASSSTAALPQYF
>NA|TRBJ2-7|15|TRBV6-5|NA
TGTGCCAGCAGAGATGTCCGACGGGGGCCCTACGAGCAGTACTTC
CASRDVRRGPYEQYF
>NA|TRBJ2-7|16|TRBV6-5|NA
TGTGCCAGCAGTTACCAGGGCAGCCCTAGTAACTACGAGCAGTACTTC
CASSYQGSPSNYEQYF
>NA|TRBJ1-1|13|TRBV18|NA
TGTGCCAGCTCACCATCCACCCAAGCTGAAGCTTTCTTT
CASSPSTQAEAFF
>NA|TRBJ2-2|15|TRBV20-1|NA
TGCAGTGCTAGAGTGGGCAGGGTGGACACCGGGGAGCTGTTTTTT
CSARVGRVDTGELFF
>NA|TRBJ2-5|16|TRBV5-4|few
TGTGCCAGCACCCTCGGTTACGGAACCTCCGGAGAGACCCAGTACTTC
CASTLGYGTSGETQYF
>TRBD1|TRBJ2-2|15|TRBV24-1|NA
TGTGCCACCAGTGATTGGACAGGGGTCACCGGGGAGCTGTTTTTT
CATSDWTGVTGELFF
>NA|TRBJ2-3|15|TRBV4-2|many
TGTGCCAGCAGCCAAGACCTCCTTATATCAGATACGCAGTATTTT
CASSQDLLISDTQYF
>NA|TRBJ1-1|10|TRBV20-1|few
TGCAGTGCAGGGGGGGACAAGGCTTTCTTT
CSAGGDKAFF
>NA|TRBJ2-1|14|TRBV20-1|many
TGCAGTGCTAGACCGGAAAGCTCCTACAATGAGCAGTTCTTC
CSARPESSYNEQFF
>TRBD2|TRBJ2-3|16|TRBV10-3|few
TGTGCCATCAGCGGGACTAGCGGGTTATCAGGGGGTACGCAGTATTTT
CAISGTSGLSGGTQYF
>TRBD1|TRBJ1-1|15|TRBV7-9|NA
TGTGCCAGCAGCCGTAGACAGGGTAGGGACACTGAAGCTTTCTTT
CASSRRQGRDTEAFF
>TRBD1|TRBJ2-2|15|TRBV7-2|NA
TGTGCCAGCAGCTCCCCCGGGACAGGGGCCGGGGAGCTGTTTTTT
CASSSPGTGAGELFF
>TRBD2|TRBJ2-5|14|TRBV9|many
TGTGCCAGCAGCTCTAGCGGGGGGGCCCAAACCCAGTACTTC
CASSSSGGAQTQYF
>NA|TRBJ2-1|13|TRBV4-1|many
TGCGCCAGCAGCCACGCTGAGAAGTTTGAGCAGTTCTTC
CASSHAEKFEQFF
>NA|TRBJ2-3|12|TRBV7-8|few
TGTGCCAGCAGCTTAGTCACATATACGCAGTATTTT
CASSLVTYTQYF
>NA|TRBJ1-6|16|TRBV6-6|few
TGTGCCAGCAGTTTGGGTCGCCGGTCCTATAATTCACCCCTCCACTTT
CASSLGRRSYNSPLHF
>NA|TRBJ2-7|16|TRBV4-2|few
TGTGCCAGCAGCCAAGATATGGTGGGAAGGTCCTACGAGCAGTACTTC
CASSQDMVGRSYEQYF
>NA|TRBJ2-1|12|TRBV7-9|many
TGTGCCAGCAGCTTAGACAGGAATGAGCAGTTCTTC
CASSLDRNEQFF
>NA|TRBJ2-2|16|TRBV15|many
TGTGCCACCAGCAGAGATCCACTTTCCGACACCGGGGAGCTGTTTTTT
CATSRDPLSDTGELFF
>NA|TRBJ2-6|15|TRBV5-4|few
TGTGCCAGCAGCTTGTTGACAGCTGGGGCCAACGTCCTGACTTTC
CASSLLTAGANVLTF
>TRBD1|TRBJ1-1|13|TRBV20-1|few
TGCAGTGCTAGGGGGACAGGGCGAACTGAAGCTTTCTTT
CSARGTGRTEAFF
>TRBD2|TRBJ2-7|16|TRBV6-5|few
TGTGCCAGCAGTACTGCGACTAGCGTAGGGACCTACGAGCAGTACTTC
CASSTATSVGTYEQYF
>TRBD2|TRBJ2-5|16|TRBV9|NA
TGTGCCAGCAGCGACTCGACTAGCGGGGGACCAGAGACCCAGTACTTC
CASSDSTSGGPETQYF
>TRBD2|TRBJ2-5|15|TRBV7-3|few
TGTGCCAGCAGTAATGTCGGGGGGGCCGGGGAGACCCAGTACTTC
CASSNVGGAGETQYF
>NA|TRBJ2-1|14|TRBV9|NA
TGTGCCAGCAGCGTCGGCGGGGTCGACAATGAGCAGTTCTTC
CASSVGGVDNEQFF
>NA|TRBJ1-1|15|TRBV7-2|NA
TGTGCCAGCAGCTCAACGGAGAGGGGTAACACTGAAGCTTTCTTT
CASSSTERGNTEAFF
>TRBD2|TRBJ2-3|15|TRBV6-1|few
TGTGCCAGCATGCAAGCGGGGGGAACCACAGATACGCAGTATTTT
CASMQAGGTTDTQYF
>NA|TRBJ2-7|19|TRBV10-3|NA
TGTGCCATCAGCCTTCCCTTGGCAGGGAACCGAACAAGTGTCTACGAGCAGTACTTC
CAISLPLAGNRTSVYEQYF